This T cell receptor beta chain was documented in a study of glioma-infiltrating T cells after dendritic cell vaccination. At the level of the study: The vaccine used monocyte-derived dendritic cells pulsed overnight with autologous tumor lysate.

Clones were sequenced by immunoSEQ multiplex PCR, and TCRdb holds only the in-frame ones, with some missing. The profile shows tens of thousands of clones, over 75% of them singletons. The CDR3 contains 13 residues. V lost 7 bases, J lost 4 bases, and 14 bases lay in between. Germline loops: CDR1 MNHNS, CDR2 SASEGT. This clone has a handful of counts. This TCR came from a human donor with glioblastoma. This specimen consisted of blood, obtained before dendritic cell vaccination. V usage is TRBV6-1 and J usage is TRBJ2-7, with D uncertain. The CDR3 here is CASKPPGLYEQYV. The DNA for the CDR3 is TGTGCCAGCAAGCCCCCAGGTCTGTACGAGCAGTACGTC.